The clone carrying this TCR beta chain was picked up many times. cDNA synthesis used a TRAV/TRBV-specific primer set for both chains. A constant-region primer paired with the V-primer adapter amplified TCRs over about 20 PCR cycles. One entry per CDR3 protein results from TCRdb running MiXCR on the reads. The sample has 60,000 or so distinct CDR3 sequences; more than 20% are singletons. These data belong to a study of low-dose radiotherapy and immunotherapy resistance in tumors. Turning to the study itself: Cohort 1 was treated with 0.5 Gy per fraction at 2-week intervals, amounting to 6.5 Gy overall. While receiving nivolumab 240 mg every two weeks, patients also received ipilimumab 1 mg/kg every six weeks, both intravenously. Patients received cyclophosphamide 200 mg/m2 intravenously every two weeks, the day before radiation-immunotherapy.

As to time point: before trial treatment. The donors, trial participants, received nivolumab, ipilimumab, aspirin, low-dose cyclophosphamide and low-dose radiotherapy. The receptor comes from a male donor with rectosigmoid adenocarcinoma. The source material was PBMCs, sampled before treatment.

The CDR3 coding sequence is TGTGCCAGCAGGCCGGGCCAAAGGCGCACTGAAGCTTTCTTT. As protein: CASRPGQRRTEAFF. The genes are TRBV28 and TRBJ1-1; D call uncertain. This CDR3 comprises 14 residues. Deletions cut 6 bases from V and 4 bases from J, with 15 bases between. The germline CDR1 and CDR2 sequences are MDHEN and SYDVKM.